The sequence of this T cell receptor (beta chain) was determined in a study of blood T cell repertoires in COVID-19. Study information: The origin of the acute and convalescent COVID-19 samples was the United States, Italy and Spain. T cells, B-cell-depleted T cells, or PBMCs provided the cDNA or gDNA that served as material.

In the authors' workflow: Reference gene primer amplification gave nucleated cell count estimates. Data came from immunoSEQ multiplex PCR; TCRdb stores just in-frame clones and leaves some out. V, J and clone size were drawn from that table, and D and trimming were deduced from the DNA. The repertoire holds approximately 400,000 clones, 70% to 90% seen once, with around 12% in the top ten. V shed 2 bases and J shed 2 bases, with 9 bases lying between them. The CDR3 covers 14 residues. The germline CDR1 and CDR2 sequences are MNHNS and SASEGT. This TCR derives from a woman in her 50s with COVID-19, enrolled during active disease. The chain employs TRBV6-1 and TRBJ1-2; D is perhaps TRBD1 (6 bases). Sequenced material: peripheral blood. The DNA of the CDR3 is TGTGCCAGCAGTGAATCGACAGGAAACTATGGCTACACCTTC. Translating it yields CASSESTGNYGYTF.